The source of this TCR beta chain is a study of T cells in Graves' hyperthyroidism and ophthalmopathy. Study in general: At the time of initial diagnosis and before any treatment, peripheral blood was collected. Overall study findings and caveats: A 13 V-J signature model discriminated ophthalmopathy versus stable hyperthyroidism.

Germline CDR1 is SGHDN and CDR2 is FVKESK. Trimming took 0 bases from V and 7 from J, leaving 25 bases between them. The CDR3 has 19 amino acids. Hyperthyroidism of Graves' type that showed no ophthalmopathy progression within 18 months was stable. Fresh peripheral blood, less than 11 ml of it, supplied the PBMCs. Amplification of TCR beta CDR3 regions was performed using RNA transcripts as template. The HTBI set primed first-round TCR CDR3 RT-PCR. TCRdb recomputed calls from the multiplex PCR reads with MiXCR, one row per CDR3 protein. The sample holds 350,000 to 400,000 distinct CDR3 sequences, under 15% seen once. This clonotype was seen more than once but under ten times. Its antigen is not identified.

The chain joins TRBV14 to TRBJ2-1, with TRBD2 as a possible D gene (5 bases). Sample: blood. This receptor was taken from a woman aged 25 to 39 with Graves' hyperthyroidism. The CDR3, as DNA: TGTGCCAGCAGCCAAGATTCGGGTGAGCGGACCACAAGGTTAAATGAGCAGTTCTTC. Translated, it gives CASSQDSGERTTRLNEQFF.